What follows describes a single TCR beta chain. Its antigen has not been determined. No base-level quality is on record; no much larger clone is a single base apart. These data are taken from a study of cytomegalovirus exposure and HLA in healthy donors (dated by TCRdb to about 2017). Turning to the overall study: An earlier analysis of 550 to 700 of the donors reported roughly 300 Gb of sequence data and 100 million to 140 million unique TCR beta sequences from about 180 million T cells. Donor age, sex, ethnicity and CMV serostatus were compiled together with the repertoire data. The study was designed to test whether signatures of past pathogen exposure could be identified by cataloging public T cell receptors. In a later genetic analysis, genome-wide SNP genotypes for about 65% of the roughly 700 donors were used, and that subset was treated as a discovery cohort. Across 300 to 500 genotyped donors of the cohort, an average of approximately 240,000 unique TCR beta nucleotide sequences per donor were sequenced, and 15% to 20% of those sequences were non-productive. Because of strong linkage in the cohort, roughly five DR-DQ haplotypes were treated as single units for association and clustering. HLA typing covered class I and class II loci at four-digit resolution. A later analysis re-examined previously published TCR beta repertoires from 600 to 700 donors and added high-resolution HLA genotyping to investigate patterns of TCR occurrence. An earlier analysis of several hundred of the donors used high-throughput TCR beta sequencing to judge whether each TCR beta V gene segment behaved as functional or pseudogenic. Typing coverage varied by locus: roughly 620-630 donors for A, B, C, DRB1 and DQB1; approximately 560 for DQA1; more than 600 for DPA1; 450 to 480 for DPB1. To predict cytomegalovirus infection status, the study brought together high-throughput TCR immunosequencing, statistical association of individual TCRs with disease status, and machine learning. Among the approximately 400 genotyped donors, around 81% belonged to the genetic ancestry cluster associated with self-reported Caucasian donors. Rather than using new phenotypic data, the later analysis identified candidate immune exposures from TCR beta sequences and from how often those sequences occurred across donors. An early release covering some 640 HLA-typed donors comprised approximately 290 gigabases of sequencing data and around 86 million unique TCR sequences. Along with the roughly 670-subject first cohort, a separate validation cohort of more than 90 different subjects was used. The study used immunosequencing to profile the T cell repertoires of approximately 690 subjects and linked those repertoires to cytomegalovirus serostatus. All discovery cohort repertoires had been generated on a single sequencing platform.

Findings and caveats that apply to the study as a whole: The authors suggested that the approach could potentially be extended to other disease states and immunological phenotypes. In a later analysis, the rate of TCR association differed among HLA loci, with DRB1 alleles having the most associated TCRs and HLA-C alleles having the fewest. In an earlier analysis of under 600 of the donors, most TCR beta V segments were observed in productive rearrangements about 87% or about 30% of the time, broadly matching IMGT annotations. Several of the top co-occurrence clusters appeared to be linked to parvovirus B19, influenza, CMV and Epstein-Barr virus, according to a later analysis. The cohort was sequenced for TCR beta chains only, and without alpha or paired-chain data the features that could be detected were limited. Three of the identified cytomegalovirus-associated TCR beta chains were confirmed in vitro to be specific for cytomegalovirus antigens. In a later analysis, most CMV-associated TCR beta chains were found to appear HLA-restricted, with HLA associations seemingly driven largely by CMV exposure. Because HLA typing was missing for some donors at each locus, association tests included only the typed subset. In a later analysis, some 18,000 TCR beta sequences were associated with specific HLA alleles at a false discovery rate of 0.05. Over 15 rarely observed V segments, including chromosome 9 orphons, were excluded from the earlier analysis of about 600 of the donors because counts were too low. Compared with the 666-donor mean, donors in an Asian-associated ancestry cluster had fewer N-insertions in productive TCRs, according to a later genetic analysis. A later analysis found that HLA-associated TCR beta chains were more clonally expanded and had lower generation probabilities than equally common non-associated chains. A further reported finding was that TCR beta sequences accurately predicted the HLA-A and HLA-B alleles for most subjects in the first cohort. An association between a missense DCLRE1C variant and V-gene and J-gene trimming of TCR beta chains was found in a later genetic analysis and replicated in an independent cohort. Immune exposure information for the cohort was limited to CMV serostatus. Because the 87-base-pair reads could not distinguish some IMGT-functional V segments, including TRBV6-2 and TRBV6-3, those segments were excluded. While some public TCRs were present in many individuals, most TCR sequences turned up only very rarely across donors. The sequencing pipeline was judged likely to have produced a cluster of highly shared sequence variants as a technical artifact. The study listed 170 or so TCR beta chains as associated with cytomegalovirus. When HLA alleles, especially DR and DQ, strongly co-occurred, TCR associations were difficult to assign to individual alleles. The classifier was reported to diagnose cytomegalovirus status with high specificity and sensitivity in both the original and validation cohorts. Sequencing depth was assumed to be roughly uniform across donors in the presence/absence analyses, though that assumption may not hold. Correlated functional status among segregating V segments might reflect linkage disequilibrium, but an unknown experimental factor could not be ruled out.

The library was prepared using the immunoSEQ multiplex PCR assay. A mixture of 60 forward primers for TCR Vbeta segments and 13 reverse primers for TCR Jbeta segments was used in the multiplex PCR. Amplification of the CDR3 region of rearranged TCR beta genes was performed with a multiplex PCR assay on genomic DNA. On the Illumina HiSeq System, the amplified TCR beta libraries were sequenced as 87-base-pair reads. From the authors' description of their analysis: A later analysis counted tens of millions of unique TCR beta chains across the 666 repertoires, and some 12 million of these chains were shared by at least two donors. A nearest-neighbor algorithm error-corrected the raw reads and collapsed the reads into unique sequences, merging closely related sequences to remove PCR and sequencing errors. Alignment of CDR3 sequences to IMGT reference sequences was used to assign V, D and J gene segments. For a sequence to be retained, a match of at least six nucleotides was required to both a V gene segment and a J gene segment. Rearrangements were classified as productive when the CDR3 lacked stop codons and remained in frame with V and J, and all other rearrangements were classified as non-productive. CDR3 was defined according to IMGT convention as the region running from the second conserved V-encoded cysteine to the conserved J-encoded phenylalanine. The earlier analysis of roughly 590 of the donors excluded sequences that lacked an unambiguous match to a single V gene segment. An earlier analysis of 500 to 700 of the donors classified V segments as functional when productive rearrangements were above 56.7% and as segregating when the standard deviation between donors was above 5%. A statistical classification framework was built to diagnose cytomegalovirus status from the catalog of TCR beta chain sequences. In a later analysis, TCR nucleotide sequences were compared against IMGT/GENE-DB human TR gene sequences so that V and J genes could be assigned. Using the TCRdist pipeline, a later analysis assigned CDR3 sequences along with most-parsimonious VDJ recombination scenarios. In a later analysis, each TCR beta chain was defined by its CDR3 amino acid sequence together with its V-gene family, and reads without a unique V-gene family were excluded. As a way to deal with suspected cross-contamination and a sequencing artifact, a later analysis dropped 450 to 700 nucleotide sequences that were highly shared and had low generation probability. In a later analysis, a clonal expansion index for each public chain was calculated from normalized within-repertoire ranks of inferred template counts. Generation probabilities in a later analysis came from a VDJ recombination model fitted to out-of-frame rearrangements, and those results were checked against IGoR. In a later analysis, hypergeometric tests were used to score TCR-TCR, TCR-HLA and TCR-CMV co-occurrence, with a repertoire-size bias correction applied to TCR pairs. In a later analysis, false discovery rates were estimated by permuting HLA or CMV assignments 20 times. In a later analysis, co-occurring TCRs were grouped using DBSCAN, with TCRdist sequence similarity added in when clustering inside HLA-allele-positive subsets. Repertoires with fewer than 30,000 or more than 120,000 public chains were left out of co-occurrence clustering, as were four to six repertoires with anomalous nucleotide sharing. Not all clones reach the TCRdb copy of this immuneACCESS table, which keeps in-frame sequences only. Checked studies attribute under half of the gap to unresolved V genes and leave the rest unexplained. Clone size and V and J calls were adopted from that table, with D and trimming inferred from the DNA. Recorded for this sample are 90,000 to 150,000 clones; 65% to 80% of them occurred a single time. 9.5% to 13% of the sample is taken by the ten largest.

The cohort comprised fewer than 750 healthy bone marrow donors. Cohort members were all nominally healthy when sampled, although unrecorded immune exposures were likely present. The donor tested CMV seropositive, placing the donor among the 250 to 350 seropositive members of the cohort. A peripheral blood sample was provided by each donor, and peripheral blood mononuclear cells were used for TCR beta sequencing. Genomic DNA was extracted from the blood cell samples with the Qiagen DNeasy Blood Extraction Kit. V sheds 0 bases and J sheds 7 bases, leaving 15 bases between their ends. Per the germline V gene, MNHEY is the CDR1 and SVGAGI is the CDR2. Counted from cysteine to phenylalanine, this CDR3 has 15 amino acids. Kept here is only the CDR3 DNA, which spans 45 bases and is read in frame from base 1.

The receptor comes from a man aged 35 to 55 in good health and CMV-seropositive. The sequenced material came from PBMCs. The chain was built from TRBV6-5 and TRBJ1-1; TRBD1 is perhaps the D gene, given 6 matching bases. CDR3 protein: CASSYSMGTLVEAFF. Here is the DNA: TGTGCCAGCAGTTACTCGATGGGGACATTGGTTGAAGCTTTCTTT.